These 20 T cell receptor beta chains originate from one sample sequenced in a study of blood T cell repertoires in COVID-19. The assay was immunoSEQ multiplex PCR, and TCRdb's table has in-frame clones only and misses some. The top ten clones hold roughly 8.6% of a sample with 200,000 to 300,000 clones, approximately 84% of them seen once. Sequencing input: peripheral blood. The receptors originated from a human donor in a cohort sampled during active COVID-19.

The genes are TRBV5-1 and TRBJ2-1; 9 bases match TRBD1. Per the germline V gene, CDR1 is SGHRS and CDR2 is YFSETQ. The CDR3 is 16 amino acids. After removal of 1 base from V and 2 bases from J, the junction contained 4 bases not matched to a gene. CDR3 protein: CASSLTQGATYNEQFF. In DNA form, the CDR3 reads TGCGCCAGCAGCTTGACACAGGGGGCAACCTACAATGAGCAGTTCTTC.

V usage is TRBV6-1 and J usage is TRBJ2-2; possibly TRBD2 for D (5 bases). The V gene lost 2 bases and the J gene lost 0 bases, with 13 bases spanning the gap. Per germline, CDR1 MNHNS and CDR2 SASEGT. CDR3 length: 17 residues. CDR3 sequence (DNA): TGTGCCAGCAGTGAACTTGCTAGAGGGTCGAACACCGGGGAGCTGTTTTTT. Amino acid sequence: CASSELARGSNTGELFF.

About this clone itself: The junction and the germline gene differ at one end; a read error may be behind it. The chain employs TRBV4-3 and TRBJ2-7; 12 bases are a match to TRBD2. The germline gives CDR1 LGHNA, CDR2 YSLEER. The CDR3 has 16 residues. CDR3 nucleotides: TGCGCCAGCAGCCAAGAGACTAGCGGGGGATTGTACGGGCAGTACTTC. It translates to CASSQETSGGLYGQYF.

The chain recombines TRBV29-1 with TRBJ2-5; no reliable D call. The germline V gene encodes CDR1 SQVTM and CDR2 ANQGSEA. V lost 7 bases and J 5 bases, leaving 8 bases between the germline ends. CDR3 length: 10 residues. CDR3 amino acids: CSASEETQYF. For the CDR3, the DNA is TGCAGCGCCTCGGAGGAGACCCAGTACTTC.

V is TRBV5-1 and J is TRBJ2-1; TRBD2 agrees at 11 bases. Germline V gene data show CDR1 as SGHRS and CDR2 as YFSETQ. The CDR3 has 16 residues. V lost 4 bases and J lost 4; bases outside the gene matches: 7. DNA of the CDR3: TGCGCCAGCAGCGAATATTCTAGCGGGAGGTACAATGAGCAGTTCTTC. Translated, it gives CASSEYSSGRYNEQFF.

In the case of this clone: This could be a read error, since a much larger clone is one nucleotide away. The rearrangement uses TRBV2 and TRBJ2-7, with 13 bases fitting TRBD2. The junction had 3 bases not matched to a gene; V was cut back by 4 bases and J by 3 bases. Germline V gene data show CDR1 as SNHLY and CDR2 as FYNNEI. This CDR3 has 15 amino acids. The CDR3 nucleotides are TGTGCCAGCAGTGCGGGGACTAGCGGGATCTACGAGCAGTACTTC. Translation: CASSAGTSGIYEQYF.

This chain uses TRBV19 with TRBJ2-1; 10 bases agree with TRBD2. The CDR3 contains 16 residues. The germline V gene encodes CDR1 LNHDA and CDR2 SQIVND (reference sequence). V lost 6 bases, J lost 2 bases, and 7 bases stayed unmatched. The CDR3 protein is CASRSGLAEPYNEQFF. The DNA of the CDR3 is TGTGCCAGTAGGAGCGGACTAGCGGAACCCTACAATGAGCAGTTCTTC.

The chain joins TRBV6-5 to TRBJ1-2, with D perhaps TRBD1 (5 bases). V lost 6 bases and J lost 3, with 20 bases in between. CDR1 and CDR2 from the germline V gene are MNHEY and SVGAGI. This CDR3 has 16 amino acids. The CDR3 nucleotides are TGTGCCAGCAGCTACCACGGGGGAAGGAGTGACTATGGCTACACCTTC. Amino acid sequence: CASSYHGGRSDYGYTF.

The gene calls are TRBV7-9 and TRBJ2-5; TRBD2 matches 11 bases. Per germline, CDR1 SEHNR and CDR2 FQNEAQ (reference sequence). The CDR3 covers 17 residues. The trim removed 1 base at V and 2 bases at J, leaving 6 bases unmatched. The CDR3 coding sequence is TGTGCCAGCAGCTTAGGTCTAGCGGGAGGCGGGCAAGAGACCCAGTACTTC. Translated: CASSLGLAGGGQETQYF.

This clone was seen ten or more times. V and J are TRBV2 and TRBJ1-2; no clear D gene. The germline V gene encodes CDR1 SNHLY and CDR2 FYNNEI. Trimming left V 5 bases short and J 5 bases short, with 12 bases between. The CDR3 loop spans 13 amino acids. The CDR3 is CASSRRDPYGYTF. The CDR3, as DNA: TGTGCCAGCAGTCGGAGGGATCCTTATGGCTACACCTTC.

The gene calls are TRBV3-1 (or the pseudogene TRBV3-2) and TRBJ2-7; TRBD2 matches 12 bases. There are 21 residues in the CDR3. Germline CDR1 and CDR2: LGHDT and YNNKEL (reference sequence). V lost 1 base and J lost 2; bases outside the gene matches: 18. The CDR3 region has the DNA TGTGCCAGCAGCCAAGTTACAAATGGACTAGCGGGGTGCGAGTCGGCCTACGAGCAGTACTTC. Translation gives CASSQVTNGLAGCESAYEQYF.

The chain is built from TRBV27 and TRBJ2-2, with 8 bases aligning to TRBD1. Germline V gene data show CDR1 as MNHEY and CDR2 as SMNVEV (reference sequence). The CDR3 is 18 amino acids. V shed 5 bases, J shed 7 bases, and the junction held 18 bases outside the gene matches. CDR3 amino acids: CASSGGQGRDRAFGELFF. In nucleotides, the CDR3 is TGTGCCAGCAGTGGAGGACAGGGTAGGGATAGGGCCTTCGGGGAGCTGTTTTTT.

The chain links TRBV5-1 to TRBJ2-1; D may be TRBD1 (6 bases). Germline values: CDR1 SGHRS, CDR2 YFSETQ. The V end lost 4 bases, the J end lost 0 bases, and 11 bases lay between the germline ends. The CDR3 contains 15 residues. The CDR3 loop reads CASSPGTTSYNEQFF. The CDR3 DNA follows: TGCGCCAGCAGCCCGGGGACAACCTCCTACAATGAGCAGTTCTTC. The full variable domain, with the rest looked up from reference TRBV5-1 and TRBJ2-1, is KAGVTQTPRYLIKTRGQQVTLSCSPISGHRSVSWYQQTPGQGLQFLFEYFSETQRNKGNFPGRFSGRQFSNSRSEMNVSTLELGDSALYLCASSPGTTSYNEQFFGPGTRLTVL.

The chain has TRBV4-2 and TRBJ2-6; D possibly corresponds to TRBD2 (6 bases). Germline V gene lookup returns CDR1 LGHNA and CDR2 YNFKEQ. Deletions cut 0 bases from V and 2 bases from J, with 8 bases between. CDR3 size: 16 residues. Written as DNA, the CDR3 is TGTGCCAGCAGCCAAGATACGGGGGCTGGGGCCAACGTCCTGACTTTC. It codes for CASSQDTGAGANVLTF.

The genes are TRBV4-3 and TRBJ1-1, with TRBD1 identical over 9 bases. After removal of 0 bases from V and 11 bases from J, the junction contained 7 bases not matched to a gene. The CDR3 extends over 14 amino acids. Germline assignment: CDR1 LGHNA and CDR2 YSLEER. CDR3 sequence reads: CASSQEGTGIGAFF. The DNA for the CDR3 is TGCGCCAGCAGCCAAGAAGGGACAGGGATAGGGGCTTTCTTT.

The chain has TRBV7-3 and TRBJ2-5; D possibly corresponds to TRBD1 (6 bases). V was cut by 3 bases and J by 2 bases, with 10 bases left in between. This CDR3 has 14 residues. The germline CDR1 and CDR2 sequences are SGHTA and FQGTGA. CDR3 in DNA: TGTGCCAGCAGCTTGACAGGCCGACAAGAGACCCAGTACTTC. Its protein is CASSLTGRQETQYF.

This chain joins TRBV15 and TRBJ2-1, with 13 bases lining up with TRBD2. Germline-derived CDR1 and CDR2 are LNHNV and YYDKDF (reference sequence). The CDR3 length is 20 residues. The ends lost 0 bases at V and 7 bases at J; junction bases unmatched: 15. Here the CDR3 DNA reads TGTGCCACCAGCAGAGATCTGGCTGGGACTAGCGGGACCGAGGGGAATGAGCAGTTCTTC. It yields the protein CATSRDLAGTSGTEGNEQFF.

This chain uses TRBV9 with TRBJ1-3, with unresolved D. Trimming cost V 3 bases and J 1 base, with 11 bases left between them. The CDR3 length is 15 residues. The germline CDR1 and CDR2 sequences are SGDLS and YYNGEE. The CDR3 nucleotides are TGTGCCAGCAGCGGGGCCTTAAATTCTGGAAACACCATATATTTT. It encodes CASSGALNSGNTIYF.

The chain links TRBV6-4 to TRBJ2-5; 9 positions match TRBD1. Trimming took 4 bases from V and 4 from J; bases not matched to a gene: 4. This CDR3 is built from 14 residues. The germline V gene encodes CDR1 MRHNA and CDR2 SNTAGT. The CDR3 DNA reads TGTGCCAGCAGTGCGACAGGGGGAGGAGAGACCCAGTACTTC. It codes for CASSATGGGETQYF.

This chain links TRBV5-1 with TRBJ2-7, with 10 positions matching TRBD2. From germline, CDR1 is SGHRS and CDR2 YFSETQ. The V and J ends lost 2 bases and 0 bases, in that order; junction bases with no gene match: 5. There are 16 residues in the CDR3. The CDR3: CASSFSSGGFSYEQYF. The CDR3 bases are TGCGCCAGCAGCTTTTCTAGCGGGGGCTTCTCCTACGAGCAGTACTTC.